These T cell receptor beta chains were read from a single sample in a study of early T cells in non-severe SARS-CoV-2 infection. A single record per CDR3 protein comes from TCRdb applying MiXCR to the 5' RACE reads. The table has about 67,000 distinct CDR3 sequences, approximately 10% seen once; the top ten hold approximately 4.2%. The sample was whole blood. These receptor sequences come from an adult who was a healthcare worker with PCR-confirmed SARS-CoV-2 infection or an uninfected control (not recorded which). Both conserved end residues are part of each CDR3. A D gene is named only where the DNA matches it firmly. Some rows have no size entry. The others give once, few or many, or a class for an expanded clone.

len,v_gene,d_gene,abundance,j_gene,CDR3nt,CDR3aa
14,TRBV2,.,many,TRBJ2-7,TGTGCCAGCAGTCCGCAAGGACTGAGCTACGAGCAGTACTTC,CASSPQGLSYEQYF
18,TRBV11-2,TRBD2,few,TRBJ2-1,TGTGCCAGCAGCTTTGGCTTCCTAGCGGGTCACTCCTACAATGAGCAGTTCTTC,CASSFGFLAGHSYNEQFF
15,TRBV4-1,.,many,TRBJ2-5,TGCGCCAGCAGCCAAGGGCCCGTATTCCAAGAGACCCAGTACTTC,CASSQGPVFQETQYF
18,TRBV10-3,TRBD2,few,TRBJ2-2,TGTGCCATCAGTGACCCCGGACTAGCGGGAGCAGGGACCGGGGAGCTGTTTTTT,CAISDPGLAGAGTGELFF
16,TRBV24-1,.,many,TRBJ2-3,TGTGCCACCGCGACCGCGGAAGCGGAAAGCACAGATACGCAGTATTTT,CATATAEAESTDTQYF
15,TRBV7-2,.,.,TRBJ1-1,TGTGCCAGCAGCTTAGTGGGGGGAATGAACACTGAAGCTTTCTTT,CASSLVGGMNTEAFF
11,TRBV3-1,.,.,TRBJ2-3,TGTGCCAGCAGCCAAATGGATCGGCAGTATTTT,CASSQMDRQYF
12,TRBV10-3,.,few,TRBJ2-7,TGTGCCATCTCTGGAGGGGTCCACGAGCAGTACTTC,CAISGGVHEQYF
17,TRBV5-6,.,many,TRBJ2-6,TGTGCCAGCAGCTTGGGCAGGGGCTTAGCTGGGGCCAACGTCCTGACTTTC,CASSLGRGLAGANVLTF
13,TRBV6-5,.,many,TRBJ1-5,TGTGCCAGCAGTTACTCGCGCGAGCAGCCCCAGCATTTT,CASSYSREQPQHF
15,TRBV6-5,.,many,TRBJ1-2,TGTGCCAGCAGTTACACCTACCGGGACCGCTATGGCTACACCTTC,CASSYTYRDRYGYTF
13,TRBV29-1,.,.,TRBJ1-1,TGCAGCGCGGGGTCCCAAAGGGGCACTGAAGCTTTCTTT,CSAGSQRGTEAFF
13,TRBV27,.,many,TRBJ2-3,TGTGCCAGCAGTTTTCGCCCCGTAGATACGCAGTATTTT,CASSFRPVDTQYF
10,TRBV30,.,many,TRBJ2-7,TGTGCCTGGGGCTTGGTGGAGCAGTACTTC,CAWGLVEQYF
15,TRBV7-8,.,few,TRBJ1-4,TGTGCCAGCAGCTTAGCGGTGGCCGTTCGGGAAAAACTGTTTTTT,CASSLAVAVREKLFF
17,TRBV5-1,TRBD2,many,TRBJ2-7,TGCGCCAGCAGTCGACTAGCGGGGTCAGGAAGGTCCTACGAGCAGTACTTC,CASSRLAGSGRSYEQYF
15,TRBV6-2/TRBV6-3,.,many,TRBJ2-3,TGTGCCAGCAGTTCGCCTTATCAAGGCACAGATACGCAGTATTTT,CASSSPYQGTDTQYF
17,TRBV7-9,.,many,TRBJ2-2,TGTGCCAGCACCACTTTTAGTATCGGGGCGAACACCGGGGAGCTGTTTTTT,CASTTFSIGANTGELFF
16,TRBV27,TRBD1,.,TRBJ2-7,TGTGCCAGCAGTATTCATGGGACAGCCAAAGGGGGCGAGCAGTACTTC,CASSIHGTAKGGEQYF
14,TRBV7-9,TRBD1,.,TRBJ2-1,TGTGCCAGCAGTACATATACAGGGGACGTGGAGCAGTTCTTC,CASSTYTGDVEQFF
17,TRBV15,TRBD1,few,TRBJ2-1,TGTGCCACCAGCAGAGAGAGGGTGGGACAGGCTTTGGGTGAGCAGTTCTTC,CATSRERVGQALGEQFF
18,TRBV7-9,TRBD2,.,TRBJ2-1,TGTGCCAGCAGCCGCCGTGCGGGCAGCGGGAGCTCCTACAATGAGCAGTTCTTC,CASSRRAGSGSSYNEQFF
18,TRBV29-1,TRBD1,many,TRBJ1-2,TGCAGCGTTGAAGATCGGACCGTTGACAGGGCAGTCATCTATGGCTACACCTTC,CSVEDRTVDRAVIYGYTF
15,TRBV7-2,.,few,TRBJ2-7,TGTGCCAGCAGCTTAGTGGCAGGGGAAGTGTACGAGCAGTACTTC,CASSLVAGEVYEQYF
15,TRBV9,.,.,TRBJ1-1,TGTGCCAGCAGCCCCCGATTCGACAGGAACACTGAAGCTTTCTTT,CASSPRFDRNTEAFF
13,TRBV7-3,.,.,TRBJ2-3,TGTGCCAGCAGCTCGGGGCTCGGGGATACGCAGTATTTT,CASSSGLGDTQYF
11,TRBV29-1,.,many,TRBJ2-2,TGCAGCGTTGTACGGCACGGGGAGCTGTTTTTT,CSVVRHGELFF
14,TRBV7-2,.,few,TRBJ2-7,TGTGCCAGCAGCTCCGGACTGGGTACCTACGAGCAGTACTTC,CASSSGLGTYEQYF
14,TRBV20-1,.,many,TRBJ2-7,TGCAGTGCCACGATAGTTGGGAAGTCCTACGAGCAGTACTTC,CSATIVGKSYEQYF
15,TRBV4-1,.,.,TRBJ2-1,TGCGCCAGCAGCCGCGAGACTTCACTTTACAATGAGCAGTTCTTC,CASSRETSLYNEQFF
14,TRBV5-4,.,many,TRBJ2-2,TGTGCCAGCAGCCCGACGAGGGAGACCGGGGAGCTGTTTTTT,CASSPTRETGELFF
14,TRBV9,.,.,TRBJ2-1,TGTGCCAGCAGCGCGTCGACTGGGTCCCCTGAGCAGTTCTTC,CASSASTGSPEQFF
13,TRBV7-9,.,many,TRBJ2-1,TGTGCCAGCGGGGTAGGGTCCTACAATGAGCAGTTCTTC,CASGVGSYNEQFF
15,TRBV7-2,.,many,TRBJ2-5,TGTGCCAGCAGCCGGTCGGGGGGCCCCCAAGAGACCCAGTACTTC,CASSRSGGPQETQYF
15,TRBV4-1,TRBD1,few,TRBJ1-4,TGCGCCAGCAGCTCAACCGGGACAGGGTTGACAAAACTGTTTTTT,CASSSTGTGLTKLFF